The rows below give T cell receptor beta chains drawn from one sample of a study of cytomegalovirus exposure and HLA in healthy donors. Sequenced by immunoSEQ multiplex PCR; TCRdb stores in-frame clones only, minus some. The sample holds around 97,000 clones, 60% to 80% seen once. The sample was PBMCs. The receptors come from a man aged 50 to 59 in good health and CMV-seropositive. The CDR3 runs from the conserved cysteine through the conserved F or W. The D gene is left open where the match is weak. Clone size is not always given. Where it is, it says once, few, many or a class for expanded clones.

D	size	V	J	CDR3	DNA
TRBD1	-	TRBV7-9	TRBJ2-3	CASSSFPGQRFTDTQYF	TGTGCCAGCAGCTCCTTCCCGGGACAGCGTTTCACAGATACGCAGTATTTT
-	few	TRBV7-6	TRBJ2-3	CASSPARTDTQYF	TGTGCCAGCAGCCCCGCTAGAACAGATACGCAGTATTTT
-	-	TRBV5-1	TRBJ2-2	CASSLDGSNNSRELFF	TGCGCCAGCAGCTTGGACGGGAGTAATAACTCCAGGGAGCTGTTTTTT
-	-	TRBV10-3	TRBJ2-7	CAISESRLAYEQYF	TGTGCCATCAGTGAGTCCAGGTTGGCCTACGAGCAGTACTTC
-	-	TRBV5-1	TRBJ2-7	CASSSEGREQYF	TGCGCCAGCAGCTCGGAGGGCCGGGAGCAGTACTTC
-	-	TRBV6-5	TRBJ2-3	CASAWGGTDTQYF	TGTGCCAGCGCGTGGGGCGGCACAGATACGCAGTATTTT
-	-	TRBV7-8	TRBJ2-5	CASSSFTGTQETQYF	TGTGCCAGCAGCTCCTTCACAGGGACCCAAGAGACCCAGTACTTC
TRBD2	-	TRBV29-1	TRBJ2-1	CSVSSGSSYNEQFF	TGCAGCGTTTCTAGCGGGAGCTCCTACAATGAGCAGTTCTTC
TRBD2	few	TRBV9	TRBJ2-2	CASSAGLASGGGELFF	TGTGCCAGCAGCGCCGGACTAGCGAGCGGGGGAGGGGAGCTGTTTTTT
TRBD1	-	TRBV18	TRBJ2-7	CASSPRTGTYEQYF	TGTGCCAGCTCCCCTCGGACAGGGACCTACGAGCAGTACTTC
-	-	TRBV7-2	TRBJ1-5	CASSLGQEGQPQHF	TGTGCCAGCAGCTTAGGCCAGGAGGGTCAGCCCCAGCATTTT
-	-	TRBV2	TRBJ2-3	CASTSGLDTDTQYF	TGTGCCAGCACTTCTGGCCTTGACACAGATACGCAGTATTTT
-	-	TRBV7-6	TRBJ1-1	CASSSGEDTEAFF	TGTGCCAGCAGCTCGGGGGAGGACACTGAAGCTTTCTTT
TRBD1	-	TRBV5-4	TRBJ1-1	CASVERTGGDTEAFF	TGTGCCAGCGTAGAGAGGACAGGGGGAGACACTGAAGCTTTCTTT
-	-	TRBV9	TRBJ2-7	CASSVGVFDSYEQYF	TGTGCCAGCAGCGTAGGAGTGTTTGACTCCTATGAGCAGTACTTC
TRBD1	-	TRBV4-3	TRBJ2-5	CASSFQTGPETQYF	TGCGCCAGCAGCTTCCAGACAGGGCCAGAGACCCAGTACTTC
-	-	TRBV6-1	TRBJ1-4	CASSEAGQGGKKLFF	TGTGCCAGCAGTGAAGCGGGGCAGGGAGGGAAAAAACTGTTTTTT
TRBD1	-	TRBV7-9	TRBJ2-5	CASSSPGGQETQYF	TGTGCCAGCAGCTCCCCAGGGGGCCAAGAGACCCAGTACTTC
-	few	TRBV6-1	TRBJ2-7	CASSESRGGDEQYF	TGTGCCAGCAGTGAGTCCAGAGGGGGGGACGAGCAGTACTTC
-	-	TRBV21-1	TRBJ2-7	CARTSGSYEQYF	TGTGCCAGGACTAGCGGGAGCTACGAGCAGTACTTC
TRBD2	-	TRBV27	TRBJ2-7	CASSPGSGTTGEQYF	TGTGCCAGCAGTCCGGGGTCTGGGACTACGGGGGAGCAGTACTTC
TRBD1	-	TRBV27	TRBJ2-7	CATRSTGGYEQYF	TGTGCCACCAGAAGTACAGGGGGCTACGAGCAGTACTTC
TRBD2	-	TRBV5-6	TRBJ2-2	CASSLTSGPKGTGELFF	TGTGCCAGCAGCTTGACTAGCGGGCCGAAAGGCACCGGGGAGCTGTTTTTT
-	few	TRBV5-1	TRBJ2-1	CASSTSMNEQFF	TGCGCCAGCAGTACTAGCATGAATGAGCAGTTCTTC
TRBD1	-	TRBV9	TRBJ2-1	CASSSGGSLLDNEQFF	TGTGCCAGCAGCTCAGGGGGCTCCTTATTAGACAATGAGCAGTTCTTC
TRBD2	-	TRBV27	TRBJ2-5	CASSFTSGSRKRETQYF	TGTGCCAGCAGTTTCACTAGCGGGAGTCGAAAGAGGGAGACCCAGTACTTC
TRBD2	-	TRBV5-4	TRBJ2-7	CASSIGTSGVYEQYF	TGTGCCAGCAGCATCGGGACTAGCGGTGTCTACGAGCAGTACTTC
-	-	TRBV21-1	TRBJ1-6	CASSKALTGANSPLHF	TGTGCCAGCAGCAAAGCGCTCACAGGGGCTAATTCACCCCTCCACTTT
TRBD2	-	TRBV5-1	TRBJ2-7	CASSLGEGLTYEQYF	TGCGCCAGCAGCTTGGGGGAGGGCCTCACCTACGAGCAGTACTTC
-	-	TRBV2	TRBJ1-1	CASSAGAGTEAFF	TGTGCCAGCAGTGCAGGGGCTGGGACTGAAGCTTTCTTT
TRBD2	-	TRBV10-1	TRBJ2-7	CASSRLAGSSEQYF	TGCGCCAGCAGTAGACTAGCGGGATCGAGTGAGCAGTACTTC
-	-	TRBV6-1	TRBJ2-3	CASTGYPGDTQYF	TGTGCCAGCACCGGCTACCCGGGGGATACGCAGTATTTT
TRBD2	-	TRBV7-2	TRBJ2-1	CASSSSHRGLAYNEQFF	TGTGCCAGCAGCTCCTCTCATCGCGGACTAGCGTACAATGAGCAGTTCTTC
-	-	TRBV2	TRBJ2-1	CASRDYYNEQFF	TGTGCCAGCAGGGACTATTACAATGAGCAGTTCTTC
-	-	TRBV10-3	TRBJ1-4	CAVRGGDEKLFF	TGTGCCGTTCGAGGGGGAGATGAAAAACTGTTTTTT
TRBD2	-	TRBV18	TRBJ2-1	CASSPTGLAGVINEQFF	TGTGCCAGCTCACCTACAGGGCTAGCGGGAGTAATAAATGAGCAGTTCTTC
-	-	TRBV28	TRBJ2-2	CASSRIQGGNTGELFF	TGTGCCAGCAGTCGAATTCAGGGAGGGAACACCGGGGAGCTGTTTTTT
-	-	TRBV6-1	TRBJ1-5	CASKKGGQDQPQHF	TGTGCCAGCAAAAAAGGGGGTCAGGATCAGCCCCAGCATTTT
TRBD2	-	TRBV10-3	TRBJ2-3	CAISASGSSDTQYF	TGTGCCATCTCGGCTAGCGGGAGTTCAGATACGCAGTATTTT
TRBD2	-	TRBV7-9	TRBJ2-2	CASSPSSGKYTGELFF	TGTGCCAGCAGCCCATCCAGCGGGAAGTACACCGGGGAGCTGTTTTTT
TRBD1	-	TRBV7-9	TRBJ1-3	CASSLGTGPATGNTIYF	TGTGCCAGCAGCCTTGGGACAGGGCCGGCGACTGGAAACACCATATATTTT
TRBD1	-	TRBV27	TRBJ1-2	CASSPLRQGKDGYTF	TGTGCCAGCAGTCCTCTTAGACAGGGGAAGGATGGCTACACCTTC
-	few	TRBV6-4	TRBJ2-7	CASSDEGEGPYEQYF	TGTGCCAGCAGTGACGAGGGGGAGGGCCCCTACGAGCAGTACTTC
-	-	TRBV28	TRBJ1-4	CASNQASATNEKLFF	TGTGCCAGCAACCAGGCTTCTGCAACTAATGAAAAACTGTTTTTT
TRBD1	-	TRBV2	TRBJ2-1	CASLQGAAYNEQFF	TGTGCCAGCCTACAGGGGGCTGCCTACAATGAGCAGTTCTTC
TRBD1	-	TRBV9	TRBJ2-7	CASSVGTGVSYEQYF	TGTGCCAGCAGCGTAGGGACAGGAGTCTCCTACGAGCAGTACTTC
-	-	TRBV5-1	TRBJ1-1	CASSLDGQGKAFF	TGCGCCAGCAGCTTGGACGGGCAGGGGAAGGCTTTCTTT
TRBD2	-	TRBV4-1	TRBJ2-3	CASSQDEGVGLAGSDTQYF	TGCGCCAGCAGCCAAGACGAGGGAGTTGGGTTAGCGGGATCAGATACGCAGTATTTT
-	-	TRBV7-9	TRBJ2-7	CSSSSGSYEQYF	TGTTCCAGCAGCTCCGGCTCCTACGAGCAGTACTTC
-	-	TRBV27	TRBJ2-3	CASSLRRPKRPQGPYTDTQYF	TGTGCCAGCAGTTTACGGCGTCCAAAGCGACCCCAGGGTCCTTACACAGATACGCAGTATTTT
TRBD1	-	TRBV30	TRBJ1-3	CACRGVTGDGNTIYF	TGTGCCTGCCGGGGCGTGACAGGGGATGGAAACACCATATATTTT
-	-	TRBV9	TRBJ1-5	CASSVGGGPQHF	TGTGCCAGCAGCGTAGGGGGAGGGCCCCAGCATTTT
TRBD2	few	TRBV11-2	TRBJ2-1	CASSFPAGGPGNEQFF	TGTGCCAGCAGCTTCCCTGCGGGAGGGCCGGGAAATGAGCAGTTCTTC
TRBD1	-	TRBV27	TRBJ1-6	CASSLSRLSGGPNSPLHF	TGTGCCAGCAGTTTATCTCGCCTCTCAGGGGGCCCTAATTCACCCCTCCACTTT
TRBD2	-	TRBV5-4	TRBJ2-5	CASSLGSGRETQYF	TGTGCCAGCAGCTTGGGTAGCGGGAGAGAGACCCAGTACTTC
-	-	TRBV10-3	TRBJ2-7	CAITKRTESSYEQYF	TGTGCCATCACCAAAAGGACAGAGAGCTCCTACGAGCAGTACTTC
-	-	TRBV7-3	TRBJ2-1	CASSLTSGLRYNEQFF	TGTGCCAGCAGCTTAACGAGTGGACTTCGCTACAATGAGCAGTTCTTC